The source of this T cell receptor beta chain is a study of blood T cell repertoires in COVID-19. Turning to the study itself: Donors in the United States, Italy and Spain gave samples during acute or convalescent COVID-19.

Looked up from germline, CDR1 is SGHDT and CDR2 is YYEEEE. This CDR3 contains 14 residues. With 5 bases clipped from V and 3 bases from J, the junction kept 8 bases outside the gene matches. Only in-frame clones appear in the TCRdb table, and some are missing; sequencing was by immunoSEQ multiplex PCR. The data hold about 300,000 clones, with 85% observed a single time. Participant age was roughly 18 to 95 years, and participants resided in fewer than 30 US areas. Allocation to cohorts depended on clinical history reported by the participants. Participants in the exposed group had met a COVID-19 case in the 2 weeks before joining the study.

Sequenced input: PBMCs or T cells enriched from blood (not recorded which). The TCR was taken from a woman in her 30s who had been exposed to COVID-19. This chain links TRBV5-6 with TRBJ2-7, with TRBD1 matching over 7 bases. The CDR3 loop reads CASRPTGFLYEQYF. The CDR3 DNA sequence: TGTGCCAGCAGGCCGACAGGGTTCCTCTACGAGCAGTACTTC.